This entry describes one T cell receptor (beta chain). The antigen is not known. The data stem from a study of immune cell composition in non-small cell lung cancer. In the study overall: Histologic subtype was mainly adenocarcinoma or squamous cell carcinoma.

The CDR3 spans 15 residues. Germline V gene data show CDR1 as SGHNT and CDR2 as YYREEE (reference sequence). Trimming took 0 bases from V and 7 from J, leaving 11 bases between them. Normal lung was sampled as far from the tumour as possible, at least 3 cm. Genomic DNA came from frozen unsorted single-cell suspensions. Study observations and caveats: Tumour TCR-beta clonality was not significantly tied to smoking pack-years.

Using immunoSEQ multiplex PCR, the repertoire was profiled, and TCRdb retains in-frame clones only, with some absent. The sample holds 770 or so clones; about three quarters are singletons and the top ten take 15% to 20%. Sequenced input: non-adjacent lung tissue. V usage is TRBV5-4 and J usage is TRBJ1-6, with a tentative D call TRBD1 (5 bases). The TCR was taken from a human donor with non-small cell lung cancer. CDR3 loop: CASSLGGGVNSPLHF. CDR3 bases: TGTGCCAGCAGCTTGGGTGGGGGGGTGAATTCACCCCTCCACTTT.